This TCR beta chain was documented in a study of blood T cell repertoires in COVID-19 (dated by TCRdb to about 2020). As for the study more broadly: Samples covering the acute and convalescent phases of COVID-19 were provided by collaborators in the United States, Italy and Spain. The prospective study material was composed of cDNA or gDNA derived from T cells, B-cell-depleted T cells, or PBMCs. Deeply sampled blood TCRbeta repertoires from subjects exposed to, actively infected with, or recovered from COVID-19 were included in the dataset. The repertoires were made available in a free public database intended to serve as a resource for research on the immune response to SARS-CoV-2. The samples were drawn from the first 160 participants of the ongoing ImmuneRACE study and from some 1,300 subjects provided by 6 global collaborators. The sample metadata nearly always contained a de-identified subject ID, COVID-19 status, age in years and sex. Where available, HLA class I and class II types were obtained from metadata supplied by the sample provider rather than from assay-based typing. Study-wide findings and limitations: How much clinical and demographic metadata was included differed by source and by participant, and the metadata was provided uncurated.

Collaborating institutions collected whole blood in K2EDTA tubes following their own protocols. For TCRbeta analysis, collaborators shipped samples as frozen whole blood, isolated PBMCs, or DNA extracted from either of those sample types. With respect to this clone: The antigen it recognizes is unknown. Per-nucleotide qualities are absent, and no much larger clonotype sits a single base away.

TCRbeta CDR3 regions were amplified from genomic DNA by means of the immunoSEQ Assay, a bias-controlled multiplex PCR. For the original study's pipeline: Nucleated cell counts per sample were estimated from amplification of reference gene primers within the assay. To quantify the absolute abundance of each unique TCRbeta CDR3 rearrangement, sequence reads were collapsed and filtered. Productive Simpson clonality was computed per sample as the square root of Simpson's diversity index over productive rearrangements. This is the immuneACCESS table as TCRdb keeps it, with only in-frame sequences that have V and J called. A part of the clones is gone; compared with another copy, unresolved V genes explain less than half, and the rest is unexplained. That table supplies the V and J calls and clone size; D and trimming were determined from the DNA. The table for this sample lists around 50,000 clones; roughly 82% of them were counted only once. Clones ranked in the top ten supply roughly 7.3% of the sample.

The trim is 2 bases for V and 5 bases for J, with a gap of 13 bases between the germline ends. CDR1 and CDR2 are read off the germline V gene as KGHSH and LQKENI. Reading from cysteine to phenylalanine, the CDR3 counts 15 amino acids. CDR3 DNA only is kept here, 45 bases in frame from base 1. The chain joins TRBV18 to TRBJ2-1, and possibly TRBD1, on 5 matching bases. The sample was peripheral blood. The origin of this receptor is a man aged 35 to 55 with acute or convalescent COVID-19. Here is the DNA: TGTGCCAGCTCACCAAGACAGTTTTTCGACAATGAGCAGTTCTTC. Its coded protein is CASSPRQFFDNEQFF.